A selection of T cell receptor beta chains follows, all from one sample in a study of regulatory T cells in long-lasting Graves disease. Via MiXCR, TCRdb re-called the multiplex PCR reads, giving one row per CDR3 protein. The sample records about 470,000 distinct CDR3 sequences, 20% to 25% being singletons. Sample: peripheral blood mononuclear cells (PBMCs), taken when the disease was refractory, from a patient treated with antithyroid drugs. Every receptor here comes from a female donor with Graves disease. The CDR3 runs from the conserved cysteine through the conserved F or W. The size entry is marked missing in some rows and otherwise reads once, few, many or a size class.

CDR3	size	V	length	J
CASSSSGTSGFGELFF	many	TRBV6-2/TRBV6-3	16	TRBJ2-2
CASSITSGRGTGELFF	many	TRBV27	16	TRBJ2-2
CASSLTHSNTEAFF	few	TRBV7-2	14	TRBJ1-1
CASSLNRGDYEQYF	many	TRBV27	14	TRBJ2-7
CASRPSGAEAFF	many	TRBV12-3/TRBV12-4	12	TRBJ1-1
CASSQDRTGGEQYF	many	TRBV6-1	14	TRBJ2-7
CSAILVEGLDEQYF	NA	TRBV20-1	14	TRBJ2-7
CASTEGDGQFF	NA	TRBV6-2/TRBV6-3	11	TRBJ2-1
CSVEDRQGVGYEQYF	few	TRBV29-1	15	TRBJ2-7
CASRYMIGTGGIQETQYF	many	TRBV28	18	TRBJ2-5
CASSLGPVRGWNTGELFF	NA	TRBV7-2	18	TRBJ2-2
CATSDPGLGNTGELFF	few	TRBV24-1	16	TRBJ2-2
CSAAPTGKIDGYTF	NA	TRBV20-1	14	TRBJ1-2
CASSFGKIPTEAFF	NA	TRBV12-3/TRBV12-4	14	TRBJ1-1
CASSLAGFDVTEAFF	few	TRBV5-1	15	TRBJ1-1
CATSRDRVSGGTQYF	many	TRBV15	15	TRBJ2-5
CASSFDEKLFF	many	TRBV12-3/TRBV12-4	11	TRBJ1-4
CSAQAGGPKTQYF	few	TRBV29-1	13	TRBJ2-5
CASSLRQNTGELFF	many	TRBV28	14	TRBJ2-2
CASSFGGAGGYTF	many	TRBV7-8	13	TRBJ1-2
CASTIRDTNQPQHF	many	TRBV2	14	TRBJ1-5
CASRGSGGNYEQYF	NA	TRBV19	14	TRBJ2-7
CASSSGTGREQYF	few	TRBV27	13	TRBJ2-7
CASKTGINTGELFF	NA	TRBV6-1	14	TRBJ2-2
CASSLRDRGIGELFF	NA	TRBV12-3/TRBV12-4	15	TRBJ2-2
CASSRGGPGPSEQYF	few	TRBV13	15	TRBJ2-7
CAWSGQVVQETQYF	few	TRBV30	14	TRBJ2-5
CSGRMGQETQYF	few	TRBV29-1	12	TRBJ2-5
CASSPRPASKGPQHF	NA	TRBV19	15	TRBJ1-5
CASATTTSTDTQYF	NA	TRBV12-3/TRBV12-4	14	TRBJ2-3
CASSLDAQGANQPQHF	many	TRBV12-3/TRBV12-4	16	TRBJ1-5
CASRRNNQPQHF	many	TRBV7-9	12	TRBJ1-5
CASSISGTGTNEQFF	few	TRBV19	15	TRBJ2-1
CASSWASGTYEQYF	many	TRBV28	14	TRBJ2-7
CASSLNFQETQYF	many	TRBV11-2	13	TRBJ2-5
CASEATHPGMNTEAFF	NA	TRBV27	16	TRBJ1-1
CASSLARDPQHF	many	TRBV28	12	TRBJ1-5
CSAPGQGSEQYF	many	TRBV20-1	12	TRBJ2-7
CASSPGGQFNQPQHF	NA	TRBV9	15	TRBJ1-5
CASSSPAGNPYEQYF	many	TRBV27	15	TRBJ2-7
CASSYRDTHPGYEQYF	NA	TRBV6-5	16	TRBJ2-7